This TCR beta chain was identified in a study of cytomegalovirus exposure and HLA in healthy donors. Broader study findings: As confirmed in vitro, a few CMV-associated chains were specific for CMV antigens. Follow-up analysis later connected one missense variant in DCLRE1C with trimming of TCR beta V- and J-genes. Later findings reportedly placed an Asian-associated ancestry cluster below the roughly 690-donor mean for N-insertions.

Germline CDR1 is MNHEY and CDR2 is SVGAGI. V was cut by 5 bases and J by 7 bases, with 11 bases left in between. CDR3 size: 12 residues. Both 60 Vbeta primers and 13 Jbeta primers went into the PCR. Assay used: immunoSEQ multiplex PCR; TCRdb lists only in-frame clones, some missing. The top ten hold 5% to 7% of the sample, which has approximately 120,000 clones, approximately 71% seen once. A note on this clone: The antigen is not known.

The sequence derives from a woman aged 70 to 79 in good health and CMV-seropositive. The chain has TRBV6-5 and TRBJ1-2; D is undetermined. Sequenced material: PBMCs. CDR3 sequence: CASSDIGGGYTF. For the CDR3, the DNA is TGTGCCAGCAGTGACATTGGTGGTGGCTACACCTTC.